What follows are 24 T cell receptor beta chains derived from one specimen sequenced in a study of T cell repertoires in cytomegalovirus infection. Each CDR3 protein gets one entry after TCRdb re-called the reads with MiXCR. The sample records hundreds of thousands of distinct CDR3 sequences, 35% to 45% being singletons. Sequenced sample: PBMCs. The receptors here all came from a human donor in good health (CMV status not recorded). Some clones in this sample may be carry-over from other donors' samples.

The chain employs TRBV7-2 and TRBJ1-2; TRBD1 might be the D (6 bases). V lost 4 bases and J lost 4, with 13 bases in between. The CDR3 is 14 amino acids. From germline, CDR1 is SGHTA and CDR2 FQGNSA. CDR3 sequence reads: CASSYSDRGYGYTF. The CDR3 DNA reads TGTGCCAGCAGCTATTCGGACAGAGGCTATGGCTACACCTTC.

A few counts support this clonotype. CDR3 region: CASGPEAFF. CDR3 nucleotide sequence: TGTGCCAGTGGGCCTGAAGCTTTCTTT. The chain joins TRBV19 to TRBJ1-1, with D hard to call. Trimming cost V 8 bases and J 6 bases, with 4 bases left between them. CDR3 length: 9 amino acids. Germline lookup yields CDR1 LNHDA and CDR2 SQIVND (reference sequence). The full variable domain, rest sourced from reference TRBV19 and TRBJ1-1, is DGGITQSPKYLFRKEGQNVTLSCEQNLNHDAMYWYRQDPGQGLRLIYYSQIVNDFQKGDIAEGYSVSREKKESFPLTVTSAQKNPTAFYLCASGPEAFFGQGTRLTVV.

On this clonotype itself: Mismatch with germline at one junction end may stem from a read error. The chain employs TRBV6-6 and TRBJ2-1; TRBD2 agrees at 10 bases. There are 15 residues in the CDR3. Germline V gene sequence: CDR1 MNHNY, CDR2 SVGAGI (reference sequence). Here the CDR3 reads CASSPAGGRNNGQFF. CDR3 bases: TGTGCCAGCAGCCCAGCGGGGGGGCGAAACAATGGGCAGTTCTTC.

The CDR3 loop is CSSKRGSSYNEQFF. CDR3 in DNA: TGCAGCTCCAAACGGGGGAGCTCCTACAATGAGCAGTTCTTC. This chain uses TRBV29-1 with TRBJ2-1, with D perhaps TRBD2 (6 bases). Germline loops: CDR1 SQVTM, CDR2 ANQGSEA. CDR3 length: 14 residues. Trimming stripped 8 bases from V and 0 bases from J, with 14 bases between.

The gene calls are TRBV11-2 and TRBJ2-5; TRBD1 matches 9 bases. This CDR3 spans 15 amino acids. CDR1 SGHAT and CDR2 FQNNGV come from the germline V gene. V was pared by 3 bases and J by 4 bases, with 6 bases of the junction left unmatched. Written as DNA, the CDR3 is TGTGCCAGCAGCTTTCGGGGACAGGGCCCAGAGACCCAGTACTTC. This codes for CASSFRGQGPETQYF.

At least ten counts were recorded for this clonotype. The chain combines TRBV7-8 with TRBJ1-1; TRBD1 aligns across 8 bases. This CDR3 is built from 17 residues. V trimming: 5 bases; J trimming: 1 base; junction bases outside the gene matches: 12. CDR1 SGHVS and CDR2 FQNEAQ come from the germline V gene. The CDR3 bases are TGTGCCAGCAGCCCCAGGGGGCGGGCGACTAGGAACACTGAAGCTTTCTTT. Amino acid sequence: CASSPRGRATRNTEAFF.

This clonotype came up many times. The rearrangement links TRBV12-3 or TRBV12-4 to TRBJ1-5, with D possibly being TRBD1 (5 bases). Deletions cut 1 base from V and 5 bases from J, with 15 bases between. This CDR3 has 16 amino acids. The CDR3 sequence: CASSLEKGRGDQPQHF. CDR3 nucleotide sequence: TGTGCCAGCAGTTTAGAGAAGGGGAGGGGAGATCAGCCCCAGCATTTT.

The gene calls are TRBV19 and TRBJ1-1; D call uncertain. This CDR3 has 13 residues. V was clipped by 7 bases and J by 4 bases, with 13 bases between them. Germline CDR1 reads LNHDA; CDR2 reads SQIVND (reference sequence). For the CDR3, the DNA is TGTGCCAGTAATCGGGCTGTAGGCACTGAAGCTTTCTTT. The encoded protein is CASNRAVGTEAFF. The entire variable domain, with the rest obtained from reference TRBV19 and TRBJ1-1, is as follows: DGGITQSPKYLFRKEGQNVTLSCEQNLNHDAMYWYRQDPGQGLRLIYYSQIVNDFQKGDIAEGYSVSREKKESFPLTVTSAQKNPTAFYLCASNRAVGTEAFFGQGTRLTVV.

This chain joins TRBV5-1 and TRBJ1-1, with D possibly matching TRBD1 (5 bases). Germline loops: CDR1 SGHRS, CDR2 YFSETQ. The ends were cut back, 1 base at V and 1 base at J, with 11 bases in the middle. The CDR3 has 15 amino acids. This CDR3 reads CASSLLSGANTEAFF. The DNA for the CDR3 is TGCGCCAGCAGCTTGTTAAGCGGGGCGAACACTGAAGCTTTCTTT.

V usage is TRBV20-1 and J usage is TRBJ2-4; D perhaps matches TRBD1 (6 bases). This CDR3 has 14 residues. The germline gives CDR1 DFQATT, CDR2 SNEGSKA (reference sequence). The V end lost 8 bases, the J end lost 9 bases, and 23 bases lay between the germline ends. This CDR3 reads CSSLNRVGFSIQYF. In DNA form, the CDR3 reads TGCAGTTCTTTAAACAGGGTCGGGTTTAGCATTCAGTACTTC.

This clonotype was counted only a few times. The chain joins TRBV10-3 to TRBJ2-5; D is possibly TRBD2 (5 bases). CDR3 size: 20 residues. Deletions cut 0 bases from V and 0 bases from J, with 23 bases between. Per the germline V gene, CDR1 is ENHRY and CDR2 is SYGVKD. The CDR3 loop reads CAISESLRMAMTGYQETQYF. The DNA of the CDR3 is TGTGCCATCAGTGAGTCGCTCAGGATGGCTATGACGGGGTACCAAGAGACCCAGTACTTC.

V and J are TRBV10-3 and TRBJ2-1; tentative D call: TRBD2 (5 bases). Germline values: CDR1 ENHRY, CDR2 SYGVKD. V gave up 4 bases and J gave up 9 bases, with 16 bases separating them. The CDR3 has 14 residues. CDR3 protein: CAISAQTMLGEQFF. CDR3 DNA sequence: TGTGCCATCAGTGCTCAGACTATGTTGGGTGAGCAGTTCTTC.

This chain joins TRBV6-2 or TRBV6-3 and TRBJ2-1; 11 bases are shared with TRBD1. The germline CDR1 and CDR2 sequences are MNHEY and SVGEGT. V lost 5 bases, J lost 0 bases, and 9 bases stayed unmatched. CDR3 length: 18 residues. CDR3 residues: CASSVGGGTGGSYNEQFF. In DNA form, the CDR3 reads TGTGCCAGCAGTGTGGGGGGTGGGACAGGGGGCTCCTACAATGAGCAGTTCTTC.

The chain is built from TRBV19 and TRBJ2-1; D may be TRBD1 or TRBD2 (5 bases each). CDR3 length: 17 residues. Germline-derived CDR1 and CDR2 are LNHDA and SQIVND (reference sequence). V lost 3 bases and J lost 0, with 15 bases in between. Here the CDR3 DNA reads TGTGCCAGTAGTATCTCCGGGACGTTGAGCTCCTACAATGAGCAGTTCTTC. It is translated as CASSISGTLSSYNEQFF.

V is TRBV5-5 and J is TRBJ2-3; D is uncertain. The CDR3 contains 14 residues. Trimming took off 1 base at V and 5 bases at J, with 11 bases between the two ends. Germline V CDR1 and CDR2: SGHKS, YYEKEE (reference sequence). The CDR3 coding sequence is TGTGCCAGCAGCTTGTCCCAGCCGGTAGATACGCAGTATTTT. Its protein is CASSLSQPVDTQYF.

In its sample, this clonotype was seen many times. The chain couples TRBV7-2 to TRBJ1-1; TRBD1 might be the D (6 bases). The germline V gene encodes CDR1 SGHTA and CDR2 FQGNSA. The CDR3 consists of 16 residues. The V end was cut by 4 bases, the J end by 1 base, with 16 bases between. The DNA for the CDR3 is TGTGCCAGCAGCTCCCCGACAGGTCCTCAGAACACTGAAGCTTTCTTT. Its translation is CASSSPTGPQNTEAFF.

This clonotype came up a few times. The chain links TRBV6-5 to TRBJ2-3; TRBD1 matches 7 bases. V lost 5 bases to trimming and J lost 5 bases; unmatched junction nucleotides: 13. The CDR3 loop spans 16 amino acids. CDR1 and CDR2 from the germline V gene are MNHEY and SVGAGI. CDR3 in amino acids: CASSPPSLNRGDTQYF. CDR3 DNA: TGTGCCAGCAGTCCTCCATCACTAAACAGGGGAGATACGCAGTATTTT.

The genes are TRBV12-5 and TRBJ2-1; 11 bases map to TRBD2. The CDR3 is made up of 16 amino acids. Trimming took 0 bases from V and 7 from J; bases not matched to a gene: 5. The germline CDR1 and CDR2 sequences are LGHNT and FRNRAP. The CDR3 loop reads CASGLVTSGGHNEQFF. The CDR3 DNA sequence: TGTGCTAGTGGTTTGGTCACTAGCGGGGGTCATAATGAGCAGTTCTTC.

The chain joins TRBV4-1 to TRBJ1-3, with a weak D call TRBD1 (5 bases). Germline CDR1 is MGHRA and CDR2 is YSYEKL. The CDR3 is 17 residues long. Trimming took off 4 bases at V and 4 bases at J, with 20 bases between the two ends. CDR3 residues: CASSRAQGIRSGNTIYF. CDR3 DNA sequence: TGCGCCAGCAGCCGGGCGCAGGGAATTCGTTCCGGAAACACCATATATTTT.

The rearrangement joins TRBV11-2 to TRBJ1-1; a weak D match, TRBD1 (5 bases). Germline V gene lookup returns CDR1 SGHAT and CDR2 FQNNGV. CDR3 length: 14 amino acids. Trimming cost V 5 bases and J 4 bases, with 14 bases left between them. The CDR3, as DNA: TGTGCCAGCAGCCCAAACGGGGGGGGCACTGAAGCTTTCTTT. As protein: CASSPNGGGTEAFF.

This clonotype was detected a few times. The rearrangement links TRBV7-2 to TRBJ1-5; D perhaps matches TRBD1 (5 bases). Germline loops: CDR1 SGHTA, CDR2 FQGNSA. Trimming stripped 5 bases from V and 3 bases from J, with 8 bases between. The CDR3 is 13 residues long. CDR3 DNA sequence: TGTGCCAGCAGCAGGGACCACAATCAGCCCCAGCATTTT. Protein: CASSRDHNQPQHF.

This clonotype was detected ten times or more. This chain connects TRBV7-9 to TRBJ2-7; 8 nucleotides agree with TRBD2. The CDR3 is 12 residues long. V shed 5 bases, J shed 3 bases, and the junction held 0 bases outside the gene matches. Germline V gene lookup returns CDR1 SEHNR and CDR2 FQNEAQ (reference sequence). CDR3 coding DNA: TGTGCCAGCAGCCGGGGGGGCTACGAGCAGTACTTC. Protein: CASSRGGYEQYF.

The chain links TRBV6-1 to TRBJ2-3, with TRBD2 as a possible D gene (5 bases). V lost 0 bases and J 9 bases, leaving 7 bases between the germline ends. CDR3 length: 12 amino acids. Germline loops: CDR1 MNHNS, CDR2 SASEGT. CDR3 amino acids: CASSEAGVTQYF. CDR3 nucleotides: TGTGCCAGCAGTGAAGCCGGGGTCACGCAGTATTTT.

This rearrangement joins TRBV20-1 to TRBJ2-5, with D perhaps matching TRBD2 (6 bases). Trimming removed 8 bases from V and 5 bases from J, with 18 bases in between. CDR1 DFQATT and CDR2 SNEGSKA come from the germline V gene (reference sequence). This CDR3 spans 13 amino acids. CDR3 protein: CSTPRDLGETQYF. In DNA form, the CDR3 reads TGCAGTACACCTCGGGACTTAGGGGAGACCCAGTACTTC.